What follows are 31 T cell receptor beta chains derived from one specimen sequenced in a study of beta chain features in type 1 diabetes. Sequenced material consisted of expressed TCRB transcripts (all of the isolated RNA was reverse transcribed). The protocol was immunoSEQ multiplex PCR, while the TCRdb copy is restricted to in-frame clones and leaves out a portion. This sample yields fewer than 250,000 clones, of which roughly 15% are seen a single time; more than 0.02% belongs to the top ten. Sequencing was done on a sample of naive CD4+ T cells from blood. The receptor set was obtained from a middle-aged woman in good health.

V gene TRBV7-8 combines with J gene TRBJ2-1, with 7 bases aligning to TRBD2. CDR3 length equals 15 residues. V shed 4 bases, J shed 8 bases, and the junction held 11 bases outside the gene matches. The germline V gene encodes CDR1 SGHVS and CDR2 FQNEAQ. CDR3 loop: CASSSTTSYSYEQFF. In nucleotides, the CDR3 is TGTGCCAGCAGCTCAACGACTAGCTACAGTTATGAGCAGTTCTTC.

The chain has TRBV6-1 and TRBJ1-5; the match to TRBD1 covers 7 bases. The CDR3 consists of 18 residues. V lost 2 bases and J lost 7; bases outside the gene matches: 17. Germline V CDR1 and CDR2: MNHNS, SASEGT. CDR3 sequence reads: CASSETQIEGAFRQPQHF. The CDR3 DNA reads TGTGCCAGCAGTGAAACCCAGATCGAGGGGGCATTTCGGCAGCCCCAGCATTTT.

The chain uses TRBV6-6 and TRBJ2-7, with TRBD2 identical over 10 bases. V shed 6 bases, J shed 4 bases, and the junction held 6 bases outside the gene matches. Germline lookup yields CDR1 MNHNY and CDR2 SVGAGI (reference sequence). This CDR3 has 14 residues. CDR3 coding DNA: TGTGCCAGCAGCGGGAGCGGGGGGGCTTACGAGCAGTACTTC. Protein sequence: CASSGSGGAYEQYF.

This clone has a handful of counts. V usage is TRBV9 and J usage is TRBJ2-7; 8 nucleotides agree with TRBD2. CDR3 size: 18 residues. Trimming at V came to 5 bases and at J to 0 bases, leaving 16 bases not matched to a gene. Germline CDR1 SGDLS, CDR2 YYNGEE. This CDR3 reads CASSGGASGSTRSYEQYF. The CDR3 bases are TGTGCCAGCAGTGGGGGGGCTAGCGGGTCCACCCGCTCCTACGAGCAGTACTTC.

The chain has TRBV5-1 and TRBJ1-6, with 11 bases lining up with TRBD1. V shed 4 bases, J shed 0 bases, and the junction held 9 bases outside the gene matches. Germline loops: CDR1 SGHRS, CDR2 YFSETQ. The CDR3 sequence is 19 residues long. The CDR3 bases are TGCGCCAGCAGCATGGGATGGACAGGGGGCTCCTCCTATAATTCACCCCTCCACTTT. This translates into CASSMGWTGGSSYNSPLHF.

The rearrangement links TRBV5-1 to TRBJ1-2; 8 bases line up with TRBD1. This CDR3 has 14 residues. Looked up from germline, CDR1 is SGHRS and CDR2 is YFSETQ. With 3 bases clipped from V and 6 bases from J, the junction kept 7 bases outside the gene matches. The chain's CDR3 is CASSSLATGDGYTF. The DNA for the CDR3 is TGCGCCAGCAGCTCCCTGGCGACAGGGGATGGCTACACCTTC.

The chain carries TRBV28 and TRBJ2-3; 8 bases are a match to TRBD2. Trimming cost V 7 bases and J 0 bases; bases outside gene matches: 6. Germline CDR1 is MDHEN and CDR2 is SYDVKM. This CDR3 has 15 amino acids. The CDR3 DNA reads as TGTGCCAGCACCAAGCGGGGGTCTAGCACAGATACGCAGTATTTT. This translates into CASTKRGSSTDTQYF.

The V call is TRBV5-8, the J call TRBJ2-7; TRBD2 aligns across 7 bases. V trimming: 2 bases; J trimming: 4 bases; junction bases outside the gene matches: 6. Germline CDR1 and CDR2: SGHTS and YDEGEE. The CDR3 runs to 14 residues. This chain's CDR3 is CASSLVGGTYEQYF. CDR3 sequence (DNA): TGTGCCAGCAGCTTAGTCGGGGGGACTTACGAGCAGTACTTC.

This clone was counted a few times. The chain uses TRBV7-2 and TRBJ1-6; no definite D call. V was clipped by 0 bases and J by 3 bases, with 12 bases between them. The CDR3 contains 17 residues. CDR1 SGHTA and CDR2 FQGNSA come from the germline V gene. The CDR3 protein is CASSLAVTRNYNSPLHF. CDR3 bases: TGTGCCAGCAGCTTAGCGGTGACACGGAACTATAATTCACCCCTCCACTTT.

This clone was seen just once. The chain links TRBV18 to TRBJ2-7, with a possible D match to TRBD1 (5 bases). V gave up 5 bases and J gave up 0 bases, with 14 bases separating them. Germline V lookup: CDR1 KGHSH, CDR2 LQKENI. The CDR3 loop spans 15 amino acids. CDR3 loop: CASSKARQGSYEQYF. For the CDR3, the DNA is TGTGCCAGCTCAAAGGCGCGGCAGGGCTCCTACGAGCAGTACTTC.

The rearrangement links TRBV7-2 to TRBJ2-7; 9 bases line up with TRBD1. Germline trimming cut 6 bases from V and 7 bases from J; bases unmatched to any gene: 16. This CDR3 is 16 amino acids long. Germline CDR1 and CDR2: SGHTA and FQGNSA. This chain's CDR3 is CASSGVGGQGNREQYF. The DNA of the CDR3 is TGTGCCAGCAGTGGGGTCGGGGGACAGGGTAACAGAGAGCAGTACTTC.

V is TRBV20-1 and J is TRBJ2-7; the D gene is possibly TRBD1 (6 bases). Between the trimmed V and J ends, which lost 6 bases and 6 bases, there was a span of 9 bases. CDR3 size: 10 residues. Looked up from germline, CDR1 is DFQATT and CDR2 is SNEGSKA (reference sequence). The chain's CDR3 is CSAAGVEQYF. DNA of the CDR3: TGCAGTGCCGCAGGGGTCGAGCAGTACTTC.

This chain uses TRBV7-8 with TRBJ2-3; a weak D match, TRBD2 (5 bases). V gave up 2 bases and J gave up 4 bases, with 7 bases separating them. This CDR3 is 13 amino acids long. CDR1 and CDR2 from the germline V gene are SGHVS and FQNEAQ. CDR3 sequence reads: CASSLLEADTQYF. DNA for the CDR3: TGTGCCAGCAGCTTATTGGAGGCAGATACGCAGTATTTT.

In nucleotides, the CDR3 is TGTGCCAGCACCGAGGGGGGACAGGGATTGAACACTGAAGCTTTCTTT. Translation: CASTEGGQGLNTEAFF. This chain links TRBV25-1 with TRBJ1-1; 9 positions match TRBD1. This CDR3 comprises 16 residues. Germline V gene data show CDR1 as MGHDK and CDR2 as SYGVNS. The ends lost 7 bases at V and 0 bases at J; junction bases unmatched: 9.

The chain joins TRBV6-1 to TRBJ2-7; maybe TRBD1 (6 bases). With 3 bases removed from V and 3 bases from J, the gap between germline ends came to 15 bases. The CDR3 is 15 amino acids. Germline CDR1 reads MNHNS; CDR2 reads SASEGT. In DNA, the CDR3 is TGTGCCAGCAGTGAGGCAGGGGCAGGCCTCTACGAGCAGTACTTC. Translated, it gives CASSEAGAGLYEQYF.

The chain has TRBV23-1 and TRBJ1-5; 7 positions agree with TRBD1. TRBV23-1 is designated an ORF whose function remains uncertain. V gave up 0 bases and J gave up 0 bases; unmatched junction bases: 11. The CDR3 loop spans 19 amino acids. In nucleotides, the CDR3 is TGCGCCAGCAGTCAATCTCGACAGGGCGAGTTTAGTAGCAATCAGCCCCAGCATTTT. Residues: CASSQSRQGEFSSNQPQHF.

The chain recombines TRBV19 with TRBJ1-5; D gene uncertain. V shed 7 bases and J shed 1 base, with 17 bases lying between them. Germline CDR1 reads LNHDA; CDR2 reads SQIVND (reference sequence). The CDR3 totals 16 residues. CDR3 DNA: TGTGCCAGTAATCATCCGGGTCGACCAAGCAATCAGCCCCAGCATTTT. It codes for CASNHPGRPSNQPQHF.

The sample holds a few counts of this clone. The chain uses TRBV5-4 and TRBJ2-7; maybe TRBD1 (6 bases). Trimming took 4 bases from V and 0 from J, leaving 14 bases between them. The CDR3 has 15 residues. From germline, CDR1 is SGHNT and CDR2 YYREEE (reference sequence). The CDR3 nucleotides are TGTGCCAGCAGCCCGCAGGGGAGCGTCTCCTACGAGCAGTACTTC. Protein: CASSPQGSVSYEQYF. The variable domain in full, completed from reference TRBV5-4 and TRBJ2-7, reads ETGVTQSPTHLIKTRGQQVTLRCSSQSGHNTVSWYQQALGQGPQFIFQYYREEENGRGNFPPRFSGLQFPNYSSELNVNALELDDSALYLCASSPQGSVSYEQYFGPGTRLTVT.

This chain links TRBV19 with TRBJ2-1; 8 positions agree with TRBD1. Trimming at V came to 5 bases and at J to 7 bases, leaving 10 bases not matched to a gene. The length of the CDR3 is 15 residues. Germline V gene sequence: CDR1 LNHDA, CDR2 SQIVND (reference sequence). CDR3 DNA sequence: TGTGCCAGTAGTCAGCAGGGGGCGTTGAAAAATGAGCAGTTCTTC. It codes for CASSQQGALKNEQFF.

The chain couples TRBV7-8 to TRBJ1-4; D call uncertain. Germline V gene sequence: CDR1 SGHVS, CDR2 FQNEAQ. Trimming took off 2 bases at V and 4 bases at J, with 8 bases between the two ends. The CDR3 is 14 amino acids. The DNA of the CDR3 is TGTGCCAGCAGCTTACGGGAACTTAATGAAAAACTGTTTTTT. The encoded protein is CASSLRELNEKLFF.

This clone was observed a few times. The rearrangement links TRBV5-1 to TRBJ2-5, with TRBD1 matching 7 bases. The V segment lost 0 bases and the J segment 5 bases; nucleotides outside the gene matches: 7. Per germline, CDR1 SGHRS and CDR2 YFSETQ. The length of the CDR3 is 15 residues. The DNA of the CDR3 is TGCGCCAGCAGCTTGGCACAGGGGCGCGAGGAGACCCAGTACTTC. Protein product: CASSLAQGREETQYF.

The table lists this clone with a few counts. The chain recombines TRBV6-6 with TRBJ1-4; no definite D call. This CDR3 is built from 14 residues. From germline, CDR1 is MNHNY and CDR2 SVGAGI (reference sequence). V dropped 0 bases and J dropped 4 bases, with 6 bases sitting between them. CDR3 DNA sequence: TGTGCCAGCAGTTACTCAGTAGTTAATGAAAAACTGTTTTTT. Amino acids: CASSYSVVNEKLFF.

This clone was observed a handful of times. The chain uses TRBV14 and TRBJ1-2, with 7 bases that match TRBD1. V lost 4 bases to trimming and J lost 5 bases; unmatched junction nucleotides: 10. The CDR3 spans 15 residues. Germline CDR1 reads SGHDN; CDR2 reads FVKESK. CDR3 in amino acids: CASSLPGTAVYGYTF. The CDR3 DNA follows: TGTGCCAGCAGCCTTCCCGGGACAGCCGTTTATGGCTACACCTTC.

The gene calls are TRBV20-1 and TRBJ2-7; TRBD1 aligns across 9 bases. This CDR3 is 11 amino acids long. Trimming cost V 5 bases and J 7 bases; bases outside gene matches: 3. Germline CDR1 and CDR2: DFQATT and SNEGSKA (reference sequence). The CDR3 DNA sequence: TGCAGTGCTCAACAGGGGGCGGAGCAGTACTTC. It yields the protein CSAQQGAEQYF.

The rearrangement links TRBV10-1 to TRBJ2-5; TRBD2 is a possible D gene (6 bases). The J call may be incorrect, as the DNA end agrees better with TRBJ2-7. In germline, CDR1 is WNHNN, CDR2 SYGVQD (reference sequence). The CDR3 runs to 13 residues. For the CDR3, the DNA is TGCGCCAGCAGTGAGTCGACTAGGGACGAGCAGTACTTC. This translates into CASSESTRDEQYF.

A few counts support this clone. The chain combines TRBV5-1 with TRBJ2-3; 7 bases align to TRBD1. CDR1 SGHRS and CDR2 YFSETQ come from the germline V gene. This CDR3 is built from 16 residues. With V trimmed by 0 bases and J by 5 bases, 9 bases remained unmatched. The CDR3 DNA is TGCGCCAGCAGCTTGGAATTAGGGGGCATCAAAGATACGCAGTATTTT. Translated: CASSLELGGIKDTQYF. The full variable domain, rest sourced from reference TRBV5-1 and TRBJ2-3, is KAGVTQTPRYLIKTRGQQVTLSCSPISGHRSVSWYQQTPGQGLQFLFEYFSETQRNKGNFPGRFSGRQFSNSRSEMNVSTLELGDSALYLCASSLELGGIKDTQYFGPGTRLTVL.

This clone has more than one count but fewer than ten. The gene calls are TRBV5-4 and TRBJ2-5; 7 positions agree with TRBD1. V dropped 3 bases and J dropped 5; count of bases not matched to a gene: 7. Germline lookup yields CDR1 SGHNT and CDR2 YYREEE (reference sequence). The CDR3 extends over 14 amino acids. The CDR3 region is CASSWGQNRETQYF. The CDR3 DNA sequence: TGTGCCAGCAGCTGGGGACAGAATCGCGAGACCCAGTACTTC.

This clone was seen only a few times. CDR3 in amino acids: CASSSQGLLGYTF. The CDR3 DNA is TGTGCCAGCAGTTCGCAGGGTCTACTTGGCTACACCTTC. This chain links TRBV6-5 with TRBJ1-2, with a possible D match to TRBD1 (5 bases). V was cut by 4 bases and J by 7 bases, with 13 bases left in between. The CDR3 spans 13 residues. Germline lookup yields CDR1 MNHEY and CDR2 SVGAGI.

This clone was found a few times. The V call is TRBV11-2, the J call TRBJ2-7; D is undetermined. This CDR3 spans 14 amino acids. V dropped 0 bases and J dropped 0 bases, with 6 bases sitting between them. The germline V gene encodes CDR1 SGHAT and CDR2 FQNNGV. CDR3 sequence (DNA): TGTGCCAGCAGCTTAGAGCGGAGCTCCTACGAGCAGTACTTC. It encodes CASSLERSSYEQYF. Full variable domain (missing parts from reference TRBV11-2 and TRBJ2-7): EAGVAQSPRYKIIEKRQSVAFWCNPISGHATLYWYQQILGQGPKLLIQFQNNGVVDDSQLPKDRFSAERLKGVDSTLKIQPAKLEDSAVYLCASSLERSSYEQYFGPGTRLTVT.

This clone was seen only a few times. The chain employs TRBV12-5 and TRBJ2-2; a weak D match, TRBD1 (6 bases). CDR3 length equals 16 residues. Germline CDR1 LGHNT, CDR2 FRNRAP. V lost 3 bases and J lost 5, with 16 bases in between. As DNA, the CDR3 is TGTGCTAGTGGTTTTTGGGTAACAGGGCGGACCGGGGAGCTGTTTTTT. This translates into CASGFWVTGRTGELFF.

This clone was counted a few times. Written as DNA, the CDR3 is TGTGCCAGCAGTGATCCAGGGAGGAATGACTATGGCTACACCTTC. It specifies CASSDPGRNDYGYTF. The V call is TRBV2, the J call TRBJ1-2; a possible D gene is TRBD1 (5 bases). V lost 3 bases to trimming and J lost 3 bases, with 14 bases between them. Germline CDR1 is SNHLY and CDR2 is FYNNEI. CDR3 length: 15 residues.